The 10 T cell receptor beta chains in this list originate from one sample, sequenced in a study of cytomegalovirus exposure and HLA in healthy donors. Produced via immunoSEQ multiplex PCR; TCRdb's table is partial and in-frame only. The sample has 200,000 or so clones; about nine tenths are singletons. The sample consisted of PBMCs. Source of these receptors: a woman younger than 35 in good health and CMV-seropositive.

The rearrangement links TRBV6-5 to TRBJ2-7; a possible D gene is TRBD2 (6 bases). There are 12 residues in the CDR3. Trimming shortened V by 7 bases and J by 4 bases, and 11 bases separated the two germline ends. Germline CDR1 MNHEY, CDR2 SVGAGI. Written as DNA, the CDR3 is TGTGCCAGCATCTCCGGGGGTTACGAGCAGTACTTC. This sequence encodes CASISGGYEQYF.

This chain links TRBV7-6 with TRBJ2-7, with 8 bases matching TRBD2. The CDR3 is made up of 13 amino acids. Germline V gene data show CDR1 as SGHVS and CDR2 as FNYEAQ. Trimming at V came to 5 bases and at J to 4 bases, leaving 4 bases not matched to a gene. CDR3: CASSVTSGYEQYF. The CDR3, as DNA: TGTGCCAGCAGCGTAACTAGCGGATACGAGCAGTACTTC.

This clone was seen a handful of times. This rearrangement joins TRBV27 to TRBJ1-2; D possibly corresponds to TRBD1 (5 bases). The CDR3 runs to 15 residues. V lost 3 bases and J lost 5, with 16 bases in between. Germline V gives CDR1 MNHEY, CDR2 SMNVEV (reference sequence). The chain's CDR3 is CASSFLSGRLYGYTF. In DNA, the CDR3 is TGTGCCAGCAGTTTTCTGTCAGGGAGGTTGTATGGCTACACCTTC.

The chain carries TRBV7-9 and TRBJ2-7; D not certain. CDR3 length: 13 residues. CDR1 and CDR2 (germline): SEHNR, FQNEAQ (reference sequence). Between the trimmed V and J ends, which lost 5 bases and 4 bases, there was a span of 12 bases. CDR3 DNA sequence: TGTGCCAGCAGCAAAGCACTTACTTACGAGCAGTACTTC. It codes for CASSKALTYEQYF.

For this clone: Sequence at one end of the junction differs from germline and may be a read error. The rearrangement joins TRBV5-6 to TRBJ1-2, with D possibly being TRBD1 (6 bases). The CDR3 spans 13 residues. Germline V gene data show CDR1 as SGHDT and CDR2 as YYEEEE. CDR3: CASSLDAGAYVAF. In nucleotides, the CDR3 is TGTGCCAGCAGCTTGGATGCAGGGGCCTACGTCGCCTTC.

The count of this clone is one. The DNA for the CDR3 is TGTGCCAGCAGTCCCAGGGGGATGAACACTGAAGCTTTCTTT. Encoded protein: CASSPRGMNTEAFF. The J gene is TRBJ1-1, the V gene TRBV27; 7 nucleotides agree with TRBD1. The CDR3 totals 14 residues. CDR1 and CDR2 from the germline V gene are MNHEY and SMNVEV (reference sequence). After removal of 5 bases from V and 0 bases from J, the junction contained 3 bases not matched to a gene.

This chain uses TRBV7-8 with TRBJ2-7; 11 bases align to TRBD2. With 4 bases clipped from V and 0 bases from J, the junction kept 5 bases outside the gene matches. Per germline, CDR1 SGHVS and CDR2 FQNEAQ. The CDR3 loop spans 16 amino acids. CDR3 nucleotides: TGTGCCAGCAGCTCGGGGACTAGCGGAATCTCCTACGAGCAGTACTTC. Translating it yields CASSSGTSGISYEQYF.

The chain links TRBV19 to TRBJ2-3; no firm D call. Germline-derived CDR1 and CDR2 are LNHDA and SQIVND (reference sequence). Trimming took 5 bases from V and 4 from J, leaving 10 bases between them. The CDR3 extends over 13 amino acids. DNA of the CDR3: TGTGCCAGTAGTCCCTACAGCCCAGATACGCAGTATTTT. This sequence encodes CASSPYSPDTQYF.

Points on this clone: This CDR3 is also generated by other DNA sequences in the sample. The gene calls are TRBV5-1 and TRBJ1-4; 7 nucleotides line up with TRBD1. V trimming: 0 bases; J trimming: 8 bases; junction bases outside the gene matches: 4. CDR3 length: 14 residues. Germline V gene data show CDR1 as SGHRS and CDR2 as YFSETQ. The CDR3: CASSLGQGGEKLFF. CDR3 bases: TGCGCCAGCAGCTTGGGACAGGGAGGCGAAAAACTGTTTTTT. Based on the CDR3 plus reference TRBV5-1 and TRBJ1-4, the full variable domain is KAGVTQTPRYLIKTRGQQVTLSCSPISGHRSVSWYQQTPGQGLQFLFEYFSETQRNKGNFPGRFSGRQFSNSRSEMNVSTLELGDSALYLCASSLGQGGEKLFFGSGTQLSVL.

This sequence joins TRBV19 and TRBJ2-5; tentatively, D is TRBD1 (5 bases). Per the germline V gene, CDR1 is LNHDA and CDR2 is SQIVND (reference sequence). The CDR3 covers 13 residues. Trimming pared 3 bases from V and 5 bases from J, leaving 10 bases between. The CDR3 DNA reads TGTGCCAGTAGTATGCGACAGTCGGAGACCCAGTACTTC. This gives the protein CASSMRQSETQYF.